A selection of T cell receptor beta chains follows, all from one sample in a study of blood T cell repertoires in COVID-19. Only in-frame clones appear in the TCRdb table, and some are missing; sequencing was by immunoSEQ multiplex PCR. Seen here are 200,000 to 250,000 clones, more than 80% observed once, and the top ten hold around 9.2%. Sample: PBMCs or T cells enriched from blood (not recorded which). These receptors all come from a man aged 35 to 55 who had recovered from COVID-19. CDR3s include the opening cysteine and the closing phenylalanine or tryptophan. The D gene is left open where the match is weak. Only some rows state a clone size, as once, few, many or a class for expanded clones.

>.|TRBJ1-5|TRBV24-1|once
CATSDSDWTGNQPQHF
TGTGCCACCAGTGACTCTGATTGGACAGGCAATCAGCCCCAGCATTTT
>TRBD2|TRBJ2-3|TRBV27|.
CASSLYPSGRGADTQYF
TGTGCCAGCAGTTTATATCCCAGCGGGAGAGGGGCAGATACGCAGTATTTT
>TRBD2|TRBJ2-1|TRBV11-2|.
CASSSVRPGTSDYNEQFF
TGTGCCAGCAGCTCAGTCCGCCCAGGGACTAGCGACTACAATGAGCAGTTCTTC
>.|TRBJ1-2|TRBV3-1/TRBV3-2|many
CASSQEELRGPRGYTF
TGTGCCAGCAGCCAAGAGGAGCTGCGGGGGCCCCGGGGCTACACCTTC
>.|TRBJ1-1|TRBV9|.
CASSVLGNTVFGTEAFF
TGTGCCAGCAGCGTATTGGGCAATACAGTATTCGGCACTGAAGCTTTCTTT
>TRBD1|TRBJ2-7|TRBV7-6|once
CASSGQGGAYEQYF
TGTGCCAGCAGCGGACAGGGTGGGGCCTACGAGCAGTACTTC
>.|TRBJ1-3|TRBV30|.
CAWIRAGITISGNTIYF
TGTGCCTGGATAAGGGCAGGGATTACGATCTCTGGAAACACCATATATTTT
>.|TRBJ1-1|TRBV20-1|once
CSARGHTEAFF
TGCAGTGCTAGGGGGCACACTGAAGCTTTCTTT
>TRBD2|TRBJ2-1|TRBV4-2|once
CASSQSGLAGVHEQFF
TGTGCCAGCAGCCAAAGTGGGCTAGCGGGAGTGCATGAGCAGTTCTTC
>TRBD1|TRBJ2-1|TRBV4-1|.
CASSRDRWNEQFF
TGCGCCAGCAGCCGGGACAGGTGGAATGAGCAGTTCTTC